The 22 T cell receptor beta chains presented below share a single source sample, sequenced in a study of post-analysis software for immune sequencing data. Findings and limits, study-wide: The study found TRBV5-6, TRBV5-1 and TRBV20-1 among roughly 5 TRBV segments more frequent in patients than controls.

Unique molecular identifiers tagged the TCR beta cDNA libraries. A single record per CDR3 protein comes from TCRdb applying MiXCR to the PCR reads. Here the sample spans roughly 800,000 distinct CDR3 sequences, around 27% being singletons. No antigen has been assigned to these receptors. The sequenced material came from blood. The receptors were sampled from a girl aged 5-17 years with multiple sclerosis.

The J gene is TRBJ2-1, the V gene TRBV6-5; 10 bases are shared with TRBD2. With V trimmed by 5 bases and J by 12 bases, 10 bases remained unmatched. CDR1 and CDR2 from the germline V gene are MNHEY and SVGAGI. The CDR3 sequence is 14 residues long. The CDR3 nucleotides read TGTGCCAGCAGTCGGGTAGCGGGGGGTGGCGCGCAGTTCTTC. Its translation is CASSRVAGGGAQFF.

In this sample, this clonotype turned up many times. The chain uses TRBV5-1 and TRBJ2-7; D possibly corresponds to TRBD1 (6 bases). This CDR3 spans 16 amino acids. Germline V lookup: CDR1 SGHRS, CDR2 YFSETQ. V shed 2 bases and J shed 6 bases, with 21 bases lying between them. This CDR3 reads CASSLRLTGSAGEQYF. CDR3 coding DNA: TGCGCCAGCAGCTTACGATTAACAGGGAGTGCGGGCGAGCAGTACTTC. The variable domain in full, completed from reference TRBV5-1 and TRBJ2-7, reads KAGVTQTPRYLIKTRGQQVTLSCSPISGHRSVSWYQQTPGQGLQFLFEYFSETQRNKGNFPGRFSGRQFSNSRSEMNVSTLELGDSALYLCASSLRLTGSAGEQYFGPGTRLTVT.

This clonotype occurred a few times. The chain couples TRBV4-3 to TRBJ2-7, with a tentative D call TRBD2 (5 bases). Near its end, the DNA agrees better with TRBJ2-5, so the J call may be wrong. The CDR3 is 16 amino acids. Germline CDR1 and CDR2: LGHNA and YSLEER. The CDR3 bases are TGCGCCAGCAGCCATACCTTTTCGGGGAAGCAAGAGACCCAGTACTTC. It encodes CASSHTFSGKQETQYF.

The chain carries TRBV21-1 and TRBJ1-2. TRBV21-1 is labeled a pseudogene. The CDR3 contains 16 residues. CDR3 amino acids: CASSKGGSNLNYGYTF. CDR3 DNA sequence: TGTGCCAGCAGCAAAGGAGGCAGCAACCTAAACTATGGCTACACCTTC.

This clonotype has ten or more counts. V usage is TRBV4-1 and J usage is TRBJ2-1; 7 bases map to TRBD2. The junction had 5 bases not matched to a gene; V was cut back by 1 base and J by 2 bases. Germline CDR1 reads MGHRA; CDR2 reads YSYEKL. CDR3 length: 16 amino acids. This CDR3 reads CASSQVSGLAYNEQFF. DNA for the CDR3: TGCGCCAGCAGCCAAGTGTCCGGACTAGCCTACAATGAGCAGTTCTTC.

This chain uses TRBV29-1 with TRBJ2-1; 7 nucleotides line up with TRBD2. The CDR3 sequence is 19 residues long. J lost 2 bases, V lost 1 base, and 17 bases had no gene match. Germline-derived CDR1 and CDR2 are SQVTM and ANQGSEA. The DNA for the CDR3 is TGCAGCGTTGAAGTTCCAACTAGCGCATCCTTTTACGCCTACAATGAGCAGTTCTTC. Translation gives CSVEVPTSASFYAYNEQFF.

The gene calls are TRBV5-1 and TRBJ2-4; D remains unclear. Germline-derived CDR1 and CDR2 are SGHRS and YFSETQ. The CDR3 contains 13 residues. V lost 5 bases and J 13 bases, leaving 19 bases between the germline ends. DNA for the CDR3: TGCGCCAGCAGATCGGCCCTACATTATGAGCAGTACTTC. Amino acids: CASRSALHYEQYF.

CDR3 sequence (DNA): TGTGCCAGCAGCACCCCGGGGGGCTGGTTCTTC. As protein: CASSTPGGWFF. The J gene is TRBJ2-1, the V gene TRBV7-9, with D possibly matching TRBD2 (7 bases). CDR1 is SEHNR, CDR2 FQNEAQ, per germline (reference sequence). V dropped 5 bases and J dropped 15 bases, with 14 bases sitting between them. The CDR3 length is 11 residues.

This clonotype was recorded a few times. This rearrangement joins TRBV10-3 to TRBJ1-1; D gene unclear. Trimming stripped 6 bases from V and 6 bases from J, with 11 bases between. The CDR3 consists of 12 residues. CDR1 and CDR2 from the germline V gene are ENHRY and SYGVKD. In DNA form, the CDR3 reads TGTGCCATCAGCGGAGGACCCCCTGAAGCTTTCTTT. It codes for CAISGGPPEAFF.

This chain uses TRBV7-9 with TRBJ2-1; 8 bases map to TRBD2. Trimming at V came to 4 bases and at J to 1 base, leaving 12 bases not matched to a gene. The germline V gene encodes CDR1 SEHNR and CDR2 FQNEAQ (reference sequence). The CDR3 is 18 amino acids. CDR3 loop: CASSSQRGHLRSYNEQFF. The CDR3 region has the DNA TGTGCCAGCAGCTCCCAGCGGGGGCACCTCCGTTCCTACAATGAGCAGTTCTTC. Using reference TRBV7-9 and TRBJ2-1 for the parts outside the CDR3, the full variable domain is DTGVSQNPRHKITKRGQNVTFRCDPISEHNRLYWYRQTLGQGPEFLTYFQNEAQLEKSRLLSDRFSAERPKGSFSTLEIQRTEQGDSAMYLCASSSQRGHLRSYNEQFFGPGTRLTVL.

This clonotype occurred a few times. The chain combines TRBV5-1 with TRBJ2-3; TRBD2 agrees at 9 bases. The germline CDR1 and CDR2 sequences are SGHRS and YFSETQ. This CDR3 is built from 16 residues. The trim removed 2 bases at V and 2 bases at J, leaving 6 bases unmatched. The CDR3 sequence: CASSFPKRGATDTQYF. The CDR3 nucleotides read TGCGCCAGCAGCTTTCCTAAGCGGGGGGCCACAGATACGCAGTATTTT.

This clonotype has a handful of counts. V and J are TRBV6-5 and TRBJ2-5; no clear D. The germline V gene has CDR1 MNHEY and CDR2 SVGAGI. V dropped 2 bases and J dropped 6 bases, with 7 bases sitting between them. This CDR3 is 12 amino acids long. The CDR3 here is CASSYDVKTQYF. CDR3 DNA sequence: TGTGCCAGCAGTTACGACGTGAAGACCCAGTACTTC.

The genes are TRBV4-1 and TRBJ2-3, with D hard to call. The CDR3 length is 13 residues. CDR1 is MGHRA and CDR2 is YSYEKL in the germline V gene. V lost 0 bases and J lost 8, with 9 bases in between. The CDR3 reads CASSQEGPGTQYF. In DNA, the CDR3 is TGCGCCAGCAGCCAAGAAGGCCCGGGTACGCAGTATTTT.

This sequence joins TRBV27 and TRBJ1-5, with a possible D match to TRBD1 (5 bases). Germline CDR1 MNHEY, CDR2 SMNVEV (reference sequence). CDR3 length: 15 residues. V dropped 5 bases and J dropped 4 bases, with 15 bases sitting between them. CDR3 residues: CASSASPGGNQPQHF. CDR3 coding DNA: TGTGCCAGCAGTGCCTCCCCGGGGGGAAATCAGCCCCAGCATTTT.

This clonotype was found a few times. The rearrangement uses TRBV11-2 and TRBJ2-6; D call uncertain. Germline V gene sequence: CDR1 SGHAT, CDR2 FQNNGV. With 2 bases removed from V and 0 bases from J, the gap between germline ends came to 14 bases. The CDR3 spans 18 residues. The DNA of the CDR3 is TGTGCCAGCAGCTTAAATAGTGGTCGATACTCTGGGGCCAACGTCCTGACTTTC. Its translation is CASSLNSGRYSGANVLTF.

The gene calls are TRBV5-1 and TRBJ2-1, with unresolved D. V lost 1 base, J lost 0 bases, and 11 bases lay in between. The CDR3 length is 16 residues. In germline, CDR1 is SGHRS, CDR2 YFSETQ. Here the CDR3 reads CASSLPPSSSYNEQFF. CDR3 nucleotide sequence: TGCGCCAGCAGCTTGCCTCCGTCTAGCTCCTACAATGAGCAGTTCTTC.

This clonotype has just a few counts. The genes are TRBV4-3 and TRBJ2-4, with D possibly matching TRBD2 (6 bases). The V end was cut by 0 bases, the J end by 5 bases, with 14 bases between. The length of the CDR3 is 16 residues. CDR1 and CDR2 from the germline V gene are LGHNA and YSLEER. CDR3 protein: CASSQEGTGVQNIQYF. CDR3 sequence (DNA): TGCGCCAGCAGCCAAGAGGGAACGGGAGTACAAAACATTCAGTACTTC.

This clonotype has just a few counts. The rearrangement joins TRBV7-9 to TRBJ2-7; weak D call: TRBD1 (9 bases). Germline CDR1 and CDR2: SEHNR and FQNEAQ (reference sequence). Between the trimmed V and J ends, which lost 4 bases and 0 bases, there was a span of 16 bases. The CDR3 covers 16 residues. In DNA form, the CDR3 reads TGTGCCAGCAGCTCCGGGGGGGACAGGGTCTCCTACGAGCAGTACTTC. Amino acids: CASSSGGDRVSYEQYF.

The chain combines TRBV5-1 with TRBJ1-3; a possible D gene is TRBD1 (5 bases). This CDR3 is 14 amino acids long. Germline CDR1 SGHRS, CDR2 YFSETQ. V lost 5 bases and J lost 0, with 9 bases in between. DNA for the CDR3: TGCGCCAGCAGAGGGACCAACTCTGGAAACACCATATATTTT. As protein: CASRGTNSGNTIYF.

On this clonotype: A read error is possible here, since a much larger clone lies one base away. The chain carries TRBV4-3 and TRBJ2-4, with 8 positions matching TRBD2. CDR1 is LGHNA, CDR2 YSLEER, per germline. J gave up 13 bases and V 0 bases, and 11 bases lay outside the gene matches. The CDR3 runs 15 residues. In DNA, the CDR3 is TGCGCCAGCAGCCAAGATAAGCGGGGGCTAGGTGGGCAGTACTTC. It encodes CASSQDKRGLGGQYF.

This clonotype was seen repeatedly, ten times or more. V gene TRBV7-2 combines with J gene TRBJ2-5; D remains unclear. The V end lost 1 base, the J end lost 5 bases, and 11 bases lay between the germline ends. Germline CDR1 and CDR2: SGHTA and FQGNSA. CDR3 length: 14 amino acids. The CDR3: CASSLVTPGETQYF. CDR3 sequence (DNA): TGTGCCAGCAGCTTAGTCACCCCTGGGGAGACCCAGTACTTC.

The chain joins TRBV28 to TRBJ1-4, with D uncertain. The germline V gene has CDR1 MDHEN and CDR2 SYDVKM. Trimming removed 4 bases at V and 10 bases at J, with 19 bases between. CDR3 length: 15 amino acids. CDR3 nucleotides: TGTGCCAGCAGTTCCCCCCTTTGGAAGATGGCAAAACTGTTTTTT. Protein: CASSSPLWKMAKLFF.